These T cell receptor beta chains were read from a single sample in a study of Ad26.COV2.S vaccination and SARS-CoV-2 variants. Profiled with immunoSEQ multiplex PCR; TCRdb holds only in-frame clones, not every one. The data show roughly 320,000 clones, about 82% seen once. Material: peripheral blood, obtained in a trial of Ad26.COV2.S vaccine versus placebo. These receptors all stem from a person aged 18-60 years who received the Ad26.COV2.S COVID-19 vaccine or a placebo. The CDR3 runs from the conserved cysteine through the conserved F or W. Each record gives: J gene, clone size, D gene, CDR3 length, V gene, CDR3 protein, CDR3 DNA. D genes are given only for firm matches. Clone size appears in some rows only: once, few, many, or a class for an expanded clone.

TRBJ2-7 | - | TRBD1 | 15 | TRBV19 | CASSRPGQSYYEQYF | TGTGCCAGTAGCCGGCCGGGACAGTCATATTACGAGCAGTACTTC
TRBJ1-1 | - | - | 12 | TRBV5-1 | CASSLGGPEAFF | TGCGCCAGCAGCTTGGGAGGGCCCGAAGCTTTCTTT
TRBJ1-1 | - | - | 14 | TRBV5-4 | CASSTGTPNTEAFF | TGTGCCAGCAGCACCGGGACGCCGAACACTGAAGCTTTCTTT
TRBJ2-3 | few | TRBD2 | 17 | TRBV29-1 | CSVEDGVGGAVTDTQYF | TGCAGCGTTGAAGATGGGGTCGGGGGGGCCGTCACAGATACGCAGTATTTT
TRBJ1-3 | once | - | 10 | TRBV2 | CASGGNTIYF | TGTGCCAGCGGGGGAAACACCATATATTTT
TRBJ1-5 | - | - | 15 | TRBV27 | CASSLSGDRAQPQHF | TGTGCCAGCAGTTTATCAGGGGACCGGGCTCAGCCCCAGCATTTT
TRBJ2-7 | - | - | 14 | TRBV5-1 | CASSPFLQGDEQYF | TGCGCCAGCAGCCCTTTTCTGCAGGGTGACGAGCAGTACTTC
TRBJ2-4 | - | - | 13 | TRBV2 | CASTAESKNIQYF | TGTGCCAGCACGGCAGAGAGCAAAAACATTCAGTACTTC
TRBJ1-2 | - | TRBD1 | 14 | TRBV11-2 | CASSYDRANYGYTF | TGTGCCAGCAGCTACGACAGGGCCAACTATGGCTACACCTTC
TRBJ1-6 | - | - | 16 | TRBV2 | CASSRWVGGTNSPLHF | TGTGCCAGCAGTAGGTGGGTGGGGGGGACTAATTCACCCCTCCACTTT
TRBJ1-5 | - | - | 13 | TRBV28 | CASSIPSNQPQHF | TGTGCCAGCAGTATTCCTAGCAATCAGCCCCAGCATTTT
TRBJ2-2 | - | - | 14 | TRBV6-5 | CASIRSSNTGELFF | TGTGCCAGCATAAGGAGTTCGAACACCGGGGAGCTGTTTTTT
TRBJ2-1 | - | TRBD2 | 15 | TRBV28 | CASSLLAGDYNEQFF | TGTGCCAGCAGTTTACTGGCGGGGGATTACAATGAGCAGTTCTTC
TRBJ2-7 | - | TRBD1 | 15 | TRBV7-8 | CASSLRTGSTYEQYF | TGTGCCAGCAGCTTGCGGACAGGTTCAACCTACGAGCAGTACTTC
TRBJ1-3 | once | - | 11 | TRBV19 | CASKAGNTIYF | TGTGCCAGTAAGGCTGGAAACACCATATATTTT
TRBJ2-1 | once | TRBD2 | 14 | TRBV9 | CASSAGGGAFEQFF | TGTGCCAGCAGCGCCGGCGGGGGGGCTTTTGAGCAGTTCTTC
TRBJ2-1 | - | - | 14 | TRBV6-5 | CASTPPRSYNEQFF | TGTGCCAGCACCCCCCCCCGCTCCTACAATGAGCAGTTCTTC
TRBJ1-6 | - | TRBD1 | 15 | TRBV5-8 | CASSPGQGSYSPLHF | TGTGCCAGCAGCCCTGGACAGGGGAGTTACTCACCCCTCCACTTT
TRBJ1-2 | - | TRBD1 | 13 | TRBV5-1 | CASSEPGGYGYTF | TGCGCCAGCAGCGAGCCAGGGGGCTATGGCTACACCTTC
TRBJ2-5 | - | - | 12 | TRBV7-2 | CASSATRETQYF | TGTGCCAGCAGCGCGACAAGAGAGACCCAGTACTTC
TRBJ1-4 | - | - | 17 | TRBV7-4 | CASSFPGQCATNEKLFF | TGTGCCAGCAGCTTTCCCGGACAGTGCGCAACTAATGAAAAACTGTTTTTT
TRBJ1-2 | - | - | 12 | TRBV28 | CASFWRYYGYTF | TGTGCCAGCTTTTGGCGGTACTATGGCTACACCTTC